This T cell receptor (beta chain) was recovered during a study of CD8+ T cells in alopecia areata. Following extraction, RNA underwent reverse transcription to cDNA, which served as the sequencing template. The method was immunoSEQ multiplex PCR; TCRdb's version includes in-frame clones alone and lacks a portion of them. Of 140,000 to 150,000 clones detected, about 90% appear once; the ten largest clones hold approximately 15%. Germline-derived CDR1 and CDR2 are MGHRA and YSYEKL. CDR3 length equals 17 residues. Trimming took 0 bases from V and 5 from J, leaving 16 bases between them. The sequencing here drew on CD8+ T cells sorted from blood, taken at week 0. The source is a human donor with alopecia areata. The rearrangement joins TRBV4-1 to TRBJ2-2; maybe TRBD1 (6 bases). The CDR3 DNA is TGCGCCAGCAGCCAAGAATATTCGTCAGGGGCTACCGGGGAGCTGTTTTTT. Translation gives CASSQEYSSGATGELFF.